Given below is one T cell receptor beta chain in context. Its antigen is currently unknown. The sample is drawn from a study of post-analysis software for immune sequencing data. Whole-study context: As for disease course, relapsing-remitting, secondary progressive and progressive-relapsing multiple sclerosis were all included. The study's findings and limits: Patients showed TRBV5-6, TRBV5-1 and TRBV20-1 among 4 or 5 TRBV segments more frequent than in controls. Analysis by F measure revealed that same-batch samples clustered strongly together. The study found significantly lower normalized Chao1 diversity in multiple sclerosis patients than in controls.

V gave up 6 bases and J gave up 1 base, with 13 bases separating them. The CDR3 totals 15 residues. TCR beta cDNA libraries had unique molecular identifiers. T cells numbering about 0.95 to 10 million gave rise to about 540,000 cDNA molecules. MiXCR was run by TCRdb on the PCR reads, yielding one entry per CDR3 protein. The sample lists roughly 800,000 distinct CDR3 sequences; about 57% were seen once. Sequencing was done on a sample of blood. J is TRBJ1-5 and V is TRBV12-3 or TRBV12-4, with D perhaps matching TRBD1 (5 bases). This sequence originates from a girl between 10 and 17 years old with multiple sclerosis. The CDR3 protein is CASSETAGSNQPQHF. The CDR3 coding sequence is TGTGCCAGCAGCGAGACAGCCGGCAGCAATCAGCCCCAGCATTTT.